This T cell receptor beta chain was identified during a study of T cell repertoires in cytomegalovirus infection. Turning to the study itself: Indicated by public TCR beta signatures were CMV infection and matching HLA type.

Comments on this clonotype: Its antigen remains unknown.

MiXCR, run by TCRdb on the reads, gives a single entry per CDR3 protein. The data hold roughly 180,000 distinct CDR3 sequences, with under 30% observed a single time. The V end lost 3 bases, the J end lost 3 bases, and 17 bases lay between the germline ends. The CDR3 sequence is 15 residues long. Germline CDR1 reads SQVTM; CDR2 reads ANQGSEA. Study-level results: Accumulated public TCR beta family frequency recognized individuals carrying CMV together with the relevant HLA. Within the response measured ex vivo, HLA-C-restricted CMV-specific TCR beta clonotypes were dominant.

Sample: PBMCs. The rearrangement joins TRBV29-1 to TRBJ1-2, with no clear D. The TCR was taken from a human donor in good health (CMV status not recorded). Some clones in this sample may be carry-over from other donors' samples. CDR3 sequence: CSVDNTAGIDYGYTF. CDR3 nucleotides: TGCAGCGTTGATAATACAGCAGGAATCGACTATGGCTACACCTTC.